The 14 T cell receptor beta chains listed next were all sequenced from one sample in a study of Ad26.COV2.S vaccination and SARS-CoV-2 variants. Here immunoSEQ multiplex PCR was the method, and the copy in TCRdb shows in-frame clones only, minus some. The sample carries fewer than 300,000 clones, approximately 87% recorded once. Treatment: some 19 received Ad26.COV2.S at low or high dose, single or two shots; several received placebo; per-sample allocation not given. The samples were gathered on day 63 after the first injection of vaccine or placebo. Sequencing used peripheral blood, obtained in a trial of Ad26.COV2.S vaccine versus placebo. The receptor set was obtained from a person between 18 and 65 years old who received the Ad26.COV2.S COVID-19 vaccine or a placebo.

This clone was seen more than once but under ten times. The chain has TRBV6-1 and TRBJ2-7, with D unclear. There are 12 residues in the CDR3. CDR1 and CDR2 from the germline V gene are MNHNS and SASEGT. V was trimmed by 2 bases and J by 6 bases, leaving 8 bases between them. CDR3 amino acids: CASSEHWGEQYF. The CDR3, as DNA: TGTGCCAGCAGTGAACACTGGGGCGAGCAGTACTTC.

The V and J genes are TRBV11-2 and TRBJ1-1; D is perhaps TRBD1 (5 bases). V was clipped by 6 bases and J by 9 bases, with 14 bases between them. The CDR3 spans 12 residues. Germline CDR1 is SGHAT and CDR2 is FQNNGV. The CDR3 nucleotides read TGTGCCAGCAGTCCCGGGACCTCGAAAGCTTTCTTT. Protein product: CASSPGTSKAFF.

CDR3 DNA: TGCGCCAGCAGCCAAGGACTGGGTGGGACTGGAAACACCATATATTTT. This codes for CASSQGLGGTGNTIYF. V gene TRBV4-1 combines with J gene TRBJ1-3; D uncertain. Germline assignment: CDR1 MGHRA and CDR2 YSYEKL. Trimming shortened V by 1 base and J by 2 bases, and 12 bases separated the two germline ends. The CDR3 runs to 16 residues.

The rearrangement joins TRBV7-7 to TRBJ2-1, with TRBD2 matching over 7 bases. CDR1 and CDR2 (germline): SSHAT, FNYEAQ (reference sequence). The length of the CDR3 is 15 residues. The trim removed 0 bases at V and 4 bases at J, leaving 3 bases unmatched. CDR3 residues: CASSLAGGPYNEQFF. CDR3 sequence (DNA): TGTGCCAGCAGCTTAGCGGGAGGGCCGTACAATGAGCAGTTCTTC. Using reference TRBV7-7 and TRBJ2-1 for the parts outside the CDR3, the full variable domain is GAGVSQSPRYKVTKRGQDVTLRCDPISSHATLYWYQQALGQGPEFLTYFNYEAQPDKSGLPSDRFSAERPEGSISTLTIQRTEQRDSAMYRCASSLAGGPYNEQFFGPGTRLTVL.

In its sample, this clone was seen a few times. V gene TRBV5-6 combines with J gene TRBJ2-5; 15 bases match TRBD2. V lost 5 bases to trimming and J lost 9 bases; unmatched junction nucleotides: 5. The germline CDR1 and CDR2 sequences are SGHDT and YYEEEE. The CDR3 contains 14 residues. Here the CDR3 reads CASSSGLAGGPQYF. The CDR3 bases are TGTGCCAGCAGTTCAGGACTAGCGGGAGGGCCCCAGTACTTC.

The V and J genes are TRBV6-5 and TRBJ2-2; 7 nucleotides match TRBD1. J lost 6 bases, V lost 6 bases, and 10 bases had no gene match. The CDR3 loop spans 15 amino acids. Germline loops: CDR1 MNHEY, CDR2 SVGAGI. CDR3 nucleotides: TGTGCCAGCAGCCCCCGGCGACAGGGCCCCGGGGAGCTGTTTTTT. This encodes CASSPRRQGPGELFF.

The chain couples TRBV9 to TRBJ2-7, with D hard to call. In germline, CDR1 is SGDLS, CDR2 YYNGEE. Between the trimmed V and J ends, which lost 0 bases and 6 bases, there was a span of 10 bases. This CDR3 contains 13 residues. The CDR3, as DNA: TGTGCCAGCAGCGTAGGAGGCACGCTCGAGCAGTACTTC. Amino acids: CASSVGGTLEQYF.

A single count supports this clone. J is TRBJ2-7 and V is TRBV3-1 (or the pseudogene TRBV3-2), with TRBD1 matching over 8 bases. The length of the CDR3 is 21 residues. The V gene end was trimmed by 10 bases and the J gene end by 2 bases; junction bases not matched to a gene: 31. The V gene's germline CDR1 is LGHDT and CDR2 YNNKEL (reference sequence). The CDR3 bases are TGTGCCACCCCACGGTATGCTCGAGACCGAACAGGGGGGCCTAAGGCCTACGAGCAGTACTTC. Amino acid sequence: CATPRYARDRTGGPKAYEQYF.

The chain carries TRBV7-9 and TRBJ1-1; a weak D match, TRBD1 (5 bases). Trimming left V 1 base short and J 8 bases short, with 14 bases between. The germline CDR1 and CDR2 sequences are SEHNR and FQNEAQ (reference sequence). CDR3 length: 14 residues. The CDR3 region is CASSLVAGTSEAFF. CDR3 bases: TGTGCCAGCAGCTTAGTGGCAGGGACTAGCGAAGCTTTCTTT.

The CDR3 region has the DNA TGCGCCAGCAGTACAGGGACCTACACTGAAGCTTTCTTT. Its translation: CASSTGTYTEAFF. The chain is built from TRBV10-1 and TRBJ1-1, with D perhaps TRBD1 (6 bases). Trimming took off 5 bases at V and 3 bases at J, with 10 bases between the two ends. This CDR3 is built from 13 residues. CDR1 is WNHNN and CDR2 is SYGVQD in the germline V gene (reference sequence).

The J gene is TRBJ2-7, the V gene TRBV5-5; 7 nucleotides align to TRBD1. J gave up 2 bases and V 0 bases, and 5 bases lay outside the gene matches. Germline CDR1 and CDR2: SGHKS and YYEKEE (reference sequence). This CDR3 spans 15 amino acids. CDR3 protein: CASSLVSDRAYEQYF. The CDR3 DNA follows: TGTGCCAGCAGCTTGGTTAGTGACAGGGCCTACGAGCAGTACTTC.

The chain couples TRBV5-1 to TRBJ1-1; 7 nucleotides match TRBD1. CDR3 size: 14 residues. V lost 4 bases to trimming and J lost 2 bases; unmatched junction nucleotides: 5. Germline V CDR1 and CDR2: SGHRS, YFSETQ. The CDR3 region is CASSGGQLNTEAFF. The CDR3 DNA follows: TGCGCCAGCAGCGGGGGACAGCTAAACACTGAAGCTTTCTTT.

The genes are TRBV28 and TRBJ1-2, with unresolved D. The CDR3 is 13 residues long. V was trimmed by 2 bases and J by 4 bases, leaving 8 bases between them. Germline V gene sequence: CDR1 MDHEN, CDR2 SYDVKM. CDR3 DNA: TGTGCCAGCAGTTTAAACGGCCTCTATGGCTACACCTTC. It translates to CASSLNGLYGYTF.

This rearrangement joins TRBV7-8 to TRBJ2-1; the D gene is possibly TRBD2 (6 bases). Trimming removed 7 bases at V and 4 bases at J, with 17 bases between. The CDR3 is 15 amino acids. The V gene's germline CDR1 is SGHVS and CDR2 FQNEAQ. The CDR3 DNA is TGTGCCAGCACCCCTCGGGACTCGCCGTACAATGAGCAGTTCTTC. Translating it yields CASTPRDSPYNEQFF.